The clone carrying this T cell receptor beta chain was seen more than once but under ten times. The protocol was immunoSEQ multiplex PCR, while the TCRdb copy is restricted to in-frame clones and leaves out a portion. The sample has roughly 40,000 clones; around nine tenths are singletons. Germline values: CDR1 MNHEY, CDR2 SVGAGI. The CDR3 has 15 amino acids. V lost 5 bases to trimming and J lost 4 bases; unmatched junction nucleotides: 7. This sample was included in a study of T cell changes during pregnancy in multiple sclerosis. The receptor was derived from a female donor with multiple sclerosis, enrolled in a pregnancy study. This specimen consisted of CD4+ T cells from peripheral blood mononuclear cells, obtained after pregnancy. The rearrangement uses TRBV6-5 and TRBJ1-1; 10 bases align to TRBD1. CDR3 region: CASSPGTGVGTEAFF. The CDR3, as DNA: TGTGCCAGCAGTCCCGGGACAGGGGTGGGCACTGAAGCTTTCTTT.